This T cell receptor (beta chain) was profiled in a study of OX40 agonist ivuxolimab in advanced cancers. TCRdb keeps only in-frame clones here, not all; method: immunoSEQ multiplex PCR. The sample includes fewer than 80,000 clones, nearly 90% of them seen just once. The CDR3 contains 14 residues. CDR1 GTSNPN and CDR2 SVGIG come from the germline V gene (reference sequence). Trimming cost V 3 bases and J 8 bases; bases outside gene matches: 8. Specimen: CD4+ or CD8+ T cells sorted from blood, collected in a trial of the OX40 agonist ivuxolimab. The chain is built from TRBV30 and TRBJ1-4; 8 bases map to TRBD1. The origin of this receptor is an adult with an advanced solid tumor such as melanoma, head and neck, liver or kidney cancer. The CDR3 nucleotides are TGTGCCTGGAGCCTAGACAGGGGATGGGAAAAACTGTTTTTT. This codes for CAWSLDRGWEKLFF. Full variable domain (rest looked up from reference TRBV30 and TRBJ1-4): SQTIHQWPATLVQPVGSPLSLECTVEGTSNPNLYWYRQAAGRGLQLLFYSVGIGQISSEVPQNLSASRPQDRQFILSSKKLLLSDSGFYLCAWSLDRGWEKLFFGSGTQLSVL.